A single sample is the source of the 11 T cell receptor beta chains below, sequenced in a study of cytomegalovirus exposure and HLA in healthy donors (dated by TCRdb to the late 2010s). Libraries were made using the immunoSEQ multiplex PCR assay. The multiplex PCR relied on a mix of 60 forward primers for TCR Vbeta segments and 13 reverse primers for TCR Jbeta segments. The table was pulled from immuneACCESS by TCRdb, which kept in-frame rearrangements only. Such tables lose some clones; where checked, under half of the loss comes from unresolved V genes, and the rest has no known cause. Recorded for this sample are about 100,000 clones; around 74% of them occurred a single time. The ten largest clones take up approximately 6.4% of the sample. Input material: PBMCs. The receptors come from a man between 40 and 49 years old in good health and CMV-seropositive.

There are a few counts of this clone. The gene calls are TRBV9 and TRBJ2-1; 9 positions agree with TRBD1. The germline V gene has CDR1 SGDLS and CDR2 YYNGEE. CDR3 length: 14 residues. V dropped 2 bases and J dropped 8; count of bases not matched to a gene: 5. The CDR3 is CASSVVDRGDEQFF. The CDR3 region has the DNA TGTGCCAGCAGCGTGGTGGACAGGGGTGATGAGCAGTTCTTC.

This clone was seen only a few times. The CDR3 DNA is TGCGCCAGCAGCTTGGAGGTACGGGGAGGACCGTACCAAGAGACCCAGTACTTC. Its protein product is CASSLEVRGGPYQETQYF. The genes are TRBV5-1 and TRBJ2-5, with a tentative D call TRBD2 (6 bases). CDR3 length: 18 amino acids. With 0 bases removed from V and 0 bases from J, the gap between germline ends came to 18 bases. Germline CDR1 and CDR2: SGHRS and YFSETQ.

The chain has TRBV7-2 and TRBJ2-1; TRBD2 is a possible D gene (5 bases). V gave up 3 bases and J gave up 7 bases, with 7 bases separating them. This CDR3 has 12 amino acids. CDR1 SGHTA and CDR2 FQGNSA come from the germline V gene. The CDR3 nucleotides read TGTGCCAGCAGCTTTACTAGGAATGAGCAGTTCTTC. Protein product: CASSFTRNEQFF. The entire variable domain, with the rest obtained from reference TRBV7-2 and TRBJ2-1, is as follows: GAGVSQSPSNKVTEKGKDVELRCDPISGHTALYWYRQSLGQGLEFLIYFQGNSAPDKSGLPSDRFSAERTGGSVSTLTIQRTQQEDSAVYLCASSFTRNEQFFGPGTRLTVL.

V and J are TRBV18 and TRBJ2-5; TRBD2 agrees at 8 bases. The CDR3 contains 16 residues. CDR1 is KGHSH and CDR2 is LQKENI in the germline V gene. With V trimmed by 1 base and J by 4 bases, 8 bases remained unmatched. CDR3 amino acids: CASSPQTGTSGETQYF. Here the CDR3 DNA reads TGTGCCAGCTCACCACAAACCGGGACTAGTGGAGAGACCCAGTACTTC.

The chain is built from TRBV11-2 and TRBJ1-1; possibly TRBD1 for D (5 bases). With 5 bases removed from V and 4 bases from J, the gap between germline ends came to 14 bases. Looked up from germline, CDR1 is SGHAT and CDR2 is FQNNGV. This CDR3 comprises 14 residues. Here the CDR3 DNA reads TGTGCCAGCAGCAAGGGACGGAGGGGCACTGAAGCTTTCTTT. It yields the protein CASSKGRRGTEAFF.

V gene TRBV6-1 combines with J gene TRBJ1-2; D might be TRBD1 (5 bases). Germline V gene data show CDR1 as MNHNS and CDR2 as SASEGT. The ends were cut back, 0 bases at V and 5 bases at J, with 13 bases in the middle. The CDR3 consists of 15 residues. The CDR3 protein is CASSEAGRQTYGYTF. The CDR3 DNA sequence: TGTGCCAGCAGTGAAGCAGGTAGACAGACTTATGGCTACACCTTC.

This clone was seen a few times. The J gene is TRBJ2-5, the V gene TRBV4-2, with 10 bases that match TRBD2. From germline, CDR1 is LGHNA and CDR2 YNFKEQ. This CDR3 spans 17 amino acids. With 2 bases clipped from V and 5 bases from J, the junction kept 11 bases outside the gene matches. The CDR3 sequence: CASSQKTSGVLGETQYF. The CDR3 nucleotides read TGTGCCAGCAGCCAAAAAACTAGCGGGGTTTTAGGGGAGACCCAGTACTTC.

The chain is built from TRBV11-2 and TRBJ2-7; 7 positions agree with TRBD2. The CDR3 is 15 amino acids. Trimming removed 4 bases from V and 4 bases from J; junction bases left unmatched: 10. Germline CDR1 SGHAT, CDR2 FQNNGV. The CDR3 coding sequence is TGTGCCAGCAGCTGGAGAAGCGGGGCGATTTACGAGCAGTACTTC. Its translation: CASSWRSGAIYEQYF.

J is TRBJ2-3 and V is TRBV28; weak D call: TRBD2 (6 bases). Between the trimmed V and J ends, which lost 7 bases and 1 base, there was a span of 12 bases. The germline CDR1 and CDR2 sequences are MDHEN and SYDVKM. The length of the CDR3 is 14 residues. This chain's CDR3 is CASNRGTGTDTQYF. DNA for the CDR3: TGTGCCAGCAACCGGGGGACTGGCACAGATACGCAGTATTTT. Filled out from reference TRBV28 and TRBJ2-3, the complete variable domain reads DVKVTQSSRYLVKRTGEKVFLECVQDMDHENMFWYRQDPGLGLRLIYFSYDVKMKEKGDIPEGYSVSREKKERFSLILESASTNQTSMYLCASNRGTGTDTQYFGPGTRLTVL.

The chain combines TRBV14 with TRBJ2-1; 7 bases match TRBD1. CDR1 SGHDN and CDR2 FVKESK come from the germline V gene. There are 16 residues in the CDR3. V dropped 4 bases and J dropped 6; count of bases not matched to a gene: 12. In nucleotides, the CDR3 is TGTGCCAGCAGCCGCCTCCGGGACAGTCCCTCCAATGAGCAGTTCTTC. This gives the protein CASSRLRDSPSNEQFF.

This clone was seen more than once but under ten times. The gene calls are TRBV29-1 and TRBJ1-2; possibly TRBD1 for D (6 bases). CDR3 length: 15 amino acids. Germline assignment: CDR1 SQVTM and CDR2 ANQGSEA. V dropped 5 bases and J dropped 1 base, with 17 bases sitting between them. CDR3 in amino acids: CSVLISGVVNYGYTF. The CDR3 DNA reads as TGCAGCGTTTTAATTTCAGGGGTAGTTAACTATGGCTACACCTTC.